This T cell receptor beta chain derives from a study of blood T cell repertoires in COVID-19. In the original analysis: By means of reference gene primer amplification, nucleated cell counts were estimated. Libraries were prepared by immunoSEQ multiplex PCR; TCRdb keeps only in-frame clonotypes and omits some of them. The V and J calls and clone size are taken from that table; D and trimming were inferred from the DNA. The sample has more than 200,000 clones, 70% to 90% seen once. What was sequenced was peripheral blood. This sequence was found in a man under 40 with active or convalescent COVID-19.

As DNA, the CDR3 is TGTGCCAGCAGCTTGTTTGGTGGGGCAGGGCAAGAGACCCAGTACTTC. This encodes CASSLFGGAGQETQYF. The chain couples TRBV5-6 to TRBJ2-5, with D possibly matching TRBD1 (5 bases). This CDR3 comprises 16 residues. Germline-derived CDR1 and CDR2 are SGHDT and YYEEEE. V shed 1 base and J shed 2 bases, with 15 bases lying between them. The whole variable domain, remainder taken from reference TRBV5-6 and TRBJ2-5, is DAGVTQSPTHLIKTRGQQVTLRCSPKSGHDTVSWYQQALGQGPQFIFQYYEEEERQRGNFPDRFSGHQFPNYSSELNVNALLLGDSALYLCASSLFGGAGQETQYFGPGTRLLVL.